This entry concerns a single T cell receptor (beta chain). Its antigen is still unknown. The authors' processing: The detection floor for productive clonotype frequency was 2.59 x 10-5. Only in-frame clones appear in the TCRdb table, and some are missing; sequencing was by immunoSEQ multiplex PCR. V and J calls and clone size follow that table, whereas D and trimming were derived from the DNA. Among tens of thousands of clones, 75% to 85% were seen once, and the ten largest hold roughly 2%. The V gene's germline CDR1 is SGHTA and CDR2 FQGNSA. The length of the CDR3 is 15 residues. After removal of 5 bases from V and 3 bases from J, the junction contained 9 bases not matched to a gene. This sample stems from a study of STAT5B mutations in CD4+ large granular lymphocyte leukemia. General observations from the study: CD4-sorted patient repertoires seemed more clonal than healthy CD4+ repertoires. Main leukemic clonotypes were patient-specific, but approximately 25% appeared at low frequency elsewhere. The CD4+ versus CD8+ T-LGLL clonality difference may reflect limited sample size.

The TCR comes from a human donor in good health. The chain joins TRBV7-2 to TRBJ2-7; 8 nucleotides agree with TRBD1. The sample was CD4+ T cells from blood buffy coats. Written as DNA, the CDR3 is TGTGCCAGCAGCCAGGGGGGACAGGCCCTCTACGAGCAGTACTTC. As protein: CASSQGGQALYEQYF.